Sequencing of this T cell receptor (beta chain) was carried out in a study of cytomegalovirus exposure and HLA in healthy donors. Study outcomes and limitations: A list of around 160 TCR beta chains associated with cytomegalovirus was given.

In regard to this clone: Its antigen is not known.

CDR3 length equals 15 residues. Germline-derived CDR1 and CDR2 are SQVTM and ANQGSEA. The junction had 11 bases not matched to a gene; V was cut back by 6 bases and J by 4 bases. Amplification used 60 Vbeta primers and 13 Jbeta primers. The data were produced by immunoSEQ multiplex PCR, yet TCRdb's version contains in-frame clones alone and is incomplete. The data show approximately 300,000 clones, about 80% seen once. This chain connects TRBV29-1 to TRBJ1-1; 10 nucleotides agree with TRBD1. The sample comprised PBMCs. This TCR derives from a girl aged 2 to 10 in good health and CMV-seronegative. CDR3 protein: CSVKRTGGWVTEAFF. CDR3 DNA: TGCAGCGTGAAGAGGACAGGGGGTTGGGTCACTGAAGCTTTCTTT. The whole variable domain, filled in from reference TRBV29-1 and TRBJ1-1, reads SAVISQKPSRDICQRGTSLTIQCQVDSQVTMMFWYRQQPGQSLTLIATANQGSEATYESGFVIDKFPISRPNLTFSTLTVSNMSPEDSSIYLCSVKRTGGWVTEAFFGQGTRLTVV.